These 16 T cell receptor beta chains share one sample of origin, sequenced in a study of blood T cell repertoires in COVID-19. Sequencing was performed with immunoSEQ multiplex PCR; in TCRdb, only in-frame clones are kept and a portion is missing. The repertoire has approximately 41,000 clones, 88% of them found once; the top ten carry roughly 1.3%. Sequenced sample: peripheral blood. The source is a woman aged 40 to 49 with acute or convalescent COVID-19.

This clone appeared a single time. V and J are TRBV5-4 and TRBJ2-7, with 8 bases matching TRBD1. After removal of 0 bases from V and 0 bases from J, the junction contained 5 bases not matched to a gene. The CDR3 loop spans 16 amino acids. Per the germline V gene, CDR1 is SGHNT and CDR2 is YYREEE (reference sequence). CDR3 sequence: CASSLVNRGSSYEQYF. Written as DNA, the CDR3 is TGTGCCAGCAGCTTGGTTAACAGGGGGAGCTCCTACGAGCAGTACTTC.

The chain carries TRBV2 and TRBJ1-1, with TRBD1 identical over 7 bases. Germline V gene lookup returns CDR1 SNHLY and CDR2 FYNNEI. The CDR3 spans 14 residues. V shed 6 bases and J 13 bases; nucleotides not matched to a gene: 17. The chain's CDR3 is CASSRDSKGGTVFF. CDR3 sequence (DNA): TGTGCCAGCAGCCGGGACAGCAAAGGGGGCACTGTTTTCTTT.

The chain recombines TRBV28 with TRBJ1-2; D is undetermined. The germline gives CDR1 MDHEN, CDR2 SYDVKM. CDR3 length: 17 amino acids. V was cut by 5 bases and J by 3 bases, with 22 bases left in between. CDR3 in amino acids: CASSPEGLIQPYYGYTF. The CDR3 DNA reads as TGTGCCAGCAGTCCAGAGGGTCTTATCCAACCTTACTATGGCTACACCTTC.

The V gene is TRBV5-1, the J gene TRBJ1-1; 7 nucleotides align to TRBD1. The trim removed 3 bases at V and 1 base at J, leaving 9 bases unmatched. The CDR3 length is 16 residues. Germline loops: CDR1 SGHRS, CDR2 YFSETQ. CDR3 in amino acids: CASSYAPGQQNTEAFF. The CDR3 DNA is TGCGCCAGCAGCTACGCACCGGGACAGCAGAACACTGAAGCTTTCTTT. Filled out from reference TRBV5-1 and TRBJ1-1, the complete variable domain reads KAGVTQTPRYLIKTRGQQVTLSCSPISGHRSVSWYQQTPGQGLQFLFEYFSETQRNKGNFPGRFSGRQFSNSRSEMNVSTLELGDSALYLCASSYAPGQQNTEAFFGQGTRLTVV.

The genes are TRBV19 and TRBJ1-1; TRBD1 matches 7 bases. The germline CDR1 and CDR2 sequences are LNHDA and SQIVND (reference sequence). This CDR3 is built from 15 residues. V was clipped by 7 bases and J by 0 bases; unmatched bases: 8. The CDR3 sequence: CASTQGLNLNTEAFF. The CDR3 bases are TGTGCCAGTACACAGGGGCTAAACTTGAACACTGAAGCTTTCTTT.

This chain uses TRBV9 with TRBJ1-2, with a tentative D call TRBD1 (5 bases). Per germline, CDR1 SGDLS and CDR2 YYNGEE. Trimming removed 3 bases from V and 4 bases from J, with 16 bases in between. This CDR3 is built from 15 residues. The CDR3 loop is CASSADRDYFYGYTF. For the CDR3, the DNA is TGTGCCAGCAGCGCCGACCGGGACTACTTCTATGGCTACACCTTC.

V gene TRBV11-2 combines with J gene TRBJ2-1, with D unresolved. V was clipped by 1 base and J by 3 bases, with 4 bases between them. The CDR3 length is 13 residues. The V gene's germline CDR1 is SGHAT and CDR2 FQNNGV. The CDR3: CASSLARYNEQFF. CDR3 nucleotides: TGTGCCAGCAGCTTAGCCCGCTACAATGAGCAGTTCTTC.

This clone was counted a few times. J is TRBJ1-5 and V is TRBV14; D remains unclear. CDR3 length: 13 residues. With 1 base removed from V and 7 bases from J, the gap between germline ends came to 8 bases. Germline loops: CDR1 SGHDN, CDR2 FVKESK. The CDR3 loop is CASSQGAGQPQHF. The CDR3 DNA is TGTGCCAGCAGCCAAGGGGCAGGACAGCCCCAGCATTTT.

V is TRBV5-8 and J is TRBJ2-3; TRBD1 might be the D (6 bases). The germline gives CDR1 SGHTS, CDR2 YDEGEE. This CDR3 region has 14 residues. The germline V and J ends were trimmed by 3 bases and 6 bases, with 14 bases remaining between them. CDR3 in amino acids: CASSSDSPRDTQYF. The CDR3 nucleotides read TGTGCCAGCAGCTCGGACAGTCCTCGGGATACGCAGTATTTT.

This clone was seen more than once but under ten times. This chain joins TRBV10-3 and TRBJ1-1; 7 bases are a match to TRBD1. CDR1 and CDR2 from the germline V gene are ENHRY and SYGVKD. The J segment lost 5 bases and the V segment lost 0 bases, leaving 3 bases of the junction unmatched. The CDR3 is made up of 14 amino acids. CDR3 sequence: CAISESNRGTEAFF. The CDR3 DNA is TGTGCCATCAGTGAGTCGAACAGGGGAACTGAAGCTTTCTTT.

The rearrangement links TRBV28 to TRBJ1-1; no firm D call. The V end lost 7 bases, the J end lost 5 bases, and 8 bases lay between the germline ends. The CDR3 is 11 amino acids. Germline CDR1 MDHEN, CDR2 SYDVKM. CDR3 amino acids: CASKSSTEAFF. The CDR3 nucleotides read TGTGCCAGCAAGTCGAGTACTGAAGCTTTCTTT.

The chain employs TRBV18 and TRBJ2-1; 9 nucleotides line up with TRBD2. J was trimmed by 9 bases and V by 3 bases; bases with no gene match: 6. This CDR3 has 14 amino acids. Germline V CDR1 and CDR2: KGHSH, LQKENI. Written as DNA, the CDR3 is TGTGCCAGCTCACCCGTTTCAGCGGGAGGTGAGCAGTTCTTC. Amino acid sequence: CASSPVSAGGEQFF.

V gene TRBV19 combines with J gene TRBJ1-1; tentative D call: TRBD1 (6 bases). The germline gives CDR1 LNHDA, CDR2 SQIVND (reference sequence). The CDR3 is made up of 15 amino acids. V was pared by 0 bases and J by 5 bases, with 13 bases between. The CDR3: CASSIEGDKVTEAFF. CDR3 nucleotide sequence: TGTGCCAGTAGTATAGAGGGGGACAAGGTGACTGAAGCTTTCTTT.

The rearrangement links TRBV5-6 to TRBJ1-2, with 9 nucleotides matching TRBD1. Trimming took 7 bases from V and 7 from J; bases not matched to a gene: 14. The CDR3 has 15 residues. CDR1 is SGHDT and CDR2 is YYEEEE in the germline V gene. DNA for the CDR3: TGTGCCAGCGAGCGGGACAGGGTCTACGGGGGTGGCTACACCTTC. Translated, it gives CASERDRVYGGGYTF.

The chain links TRBV11-2 to TRBJ2-4; maybe TRBD2 (5 bases). The germline V and J ends were trimmed by 2 bases and 4 bases, with 21 bases remaining between them. This CDR3 spans 18 amino acids. Germline loops: CDR1 SGHAT, CDR2 FQNNGV. The CDR3 coding sequence is TGTGCCAGCAGCTTATCCGGTCGAGGAGTGGGAGCTAAAAACATTCAGTACTTC. Protein product: CASSLSGRGVGAKNIQYF.

This chain uses TRBV5-6 with TRBJ1-5; 7 bases agree with TRBD1. V trimming: 1 base; J trimming: 5 bases; junction bases outside the gene matches: 6. CDR1 SGHDT and CDR2 YYEEEE come from the germline V gene. This CDR3 is 15 amino acids long. The CDR3 sequence: CASSLYQTGHQPQHF. CDR3 coding DNA: TGTGCCAGCAGCTTGTACCAGACAGGGCATCAGCCCCAGCATTTT.